The T cell receptor beta chain under discussion was sequenced for a study of T cells after yellow fever vaccination. About the research overall: With SMART-Seq v4 Ultra Low Input, the fractions containing low cell numbers were prepared.

Whole-study results and caveats: The secondary response showed a weaker magnitude and a faster peak, day 5 versus 15. Overlap between CD4 and CD8 compartments was detected for a small share of clonotypes.

UMIs were added to TCR cDNA along with a universal primer site when it was made by 5'RACE template switching. TCRdb independently ran MiXCR on the 5' RACE reads; one entry per CDR3 protein. The sample holds about 630,000 distinct CDR3 sequences, approximately 13% seen once. With regard to this clonotype: Its antigen remains unknown.

The germline V and J ends were trimmed by 3 bases and 8 bases, with 16 bases remaining between them. In germline, CDR1 is KGHSH, CDR2 LQKENI. The CDR3 extends over 14 amino acids. This sequence joins TRBV18 and TRBJ1-1; D ambiguous. This sequence originates from a man aged 25 to 40 who received the YFV17D yellow fever vaccine. Sequences were derived from PBMCs, sampled on the day of the yellow fever booster vaccination. In nucleotides, the CDR3 is TGTGCCAGCTCACCCCCGGGAGGCGGTTTCGAAGCTTTCTTT. It yields the protein CASSPPGGGFEAFF.